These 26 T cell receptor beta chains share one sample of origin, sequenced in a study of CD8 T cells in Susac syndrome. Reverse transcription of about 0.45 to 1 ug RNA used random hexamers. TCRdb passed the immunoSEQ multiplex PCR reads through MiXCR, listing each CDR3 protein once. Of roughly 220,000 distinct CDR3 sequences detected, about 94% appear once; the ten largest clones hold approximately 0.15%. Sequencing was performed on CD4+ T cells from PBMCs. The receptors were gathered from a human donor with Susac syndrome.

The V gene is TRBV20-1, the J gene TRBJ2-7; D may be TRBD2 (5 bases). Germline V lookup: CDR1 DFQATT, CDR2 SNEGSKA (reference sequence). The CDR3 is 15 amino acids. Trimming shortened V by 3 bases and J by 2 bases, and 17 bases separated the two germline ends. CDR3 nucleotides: TGCAGTGCTAGTGGGCTAGCCGGTTCAACCTACGAGCAGTACTTC. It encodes CSASGLAGSTYEQYF.

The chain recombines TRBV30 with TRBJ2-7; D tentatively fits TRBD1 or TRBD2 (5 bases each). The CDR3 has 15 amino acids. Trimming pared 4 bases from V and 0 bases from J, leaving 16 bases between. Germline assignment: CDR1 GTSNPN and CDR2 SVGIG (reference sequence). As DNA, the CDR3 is TGTGCCTGGACCAACCGGGACCGAGACTCCTACGAGCAGTACTTC. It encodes CAWTNRDRDSYEQYF.

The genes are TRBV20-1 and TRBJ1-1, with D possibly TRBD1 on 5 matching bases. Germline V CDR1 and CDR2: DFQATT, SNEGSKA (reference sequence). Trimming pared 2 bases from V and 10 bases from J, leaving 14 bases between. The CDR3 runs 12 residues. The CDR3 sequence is CSARPQERGAFF. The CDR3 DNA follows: TGCAGTGCTAGACCTCAGGAAAGGGGAGCTTTCTTT.

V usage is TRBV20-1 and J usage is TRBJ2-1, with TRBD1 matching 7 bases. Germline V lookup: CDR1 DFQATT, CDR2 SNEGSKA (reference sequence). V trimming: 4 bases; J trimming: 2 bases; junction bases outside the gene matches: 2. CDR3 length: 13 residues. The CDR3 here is CSAKGTAYNEQFF. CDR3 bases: TGCAGTGCTAAAGGGACAGCCTACAATGAGCAGTTCTTC.

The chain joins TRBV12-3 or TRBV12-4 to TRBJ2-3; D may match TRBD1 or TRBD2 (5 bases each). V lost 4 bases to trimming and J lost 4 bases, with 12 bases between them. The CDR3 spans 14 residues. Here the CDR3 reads CASSYPGRADTQYF. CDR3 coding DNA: TGTGCCAGCAGTTATCCGGGACGGGCAGATACGCAGTATTTT.

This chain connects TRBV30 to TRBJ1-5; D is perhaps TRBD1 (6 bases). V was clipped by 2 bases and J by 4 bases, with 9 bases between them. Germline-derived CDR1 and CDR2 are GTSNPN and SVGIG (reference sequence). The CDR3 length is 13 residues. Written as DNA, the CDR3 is TGTGCCTGGAGTCTAACAGGGAATCAGCCCCAGCATTTT. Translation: CAWSLTGNQPQHF. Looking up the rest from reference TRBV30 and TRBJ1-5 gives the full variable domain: SQTIHQWPATLVQPVGSPLSLECTVEGTSNPNLYWYRQAAGRGLQLLFYSVGIGQISSEVPQNLSASRPQDRQFILSSKKLLLSDSGFYLCAWSLTGNQPQHFGDGTRLSIL.

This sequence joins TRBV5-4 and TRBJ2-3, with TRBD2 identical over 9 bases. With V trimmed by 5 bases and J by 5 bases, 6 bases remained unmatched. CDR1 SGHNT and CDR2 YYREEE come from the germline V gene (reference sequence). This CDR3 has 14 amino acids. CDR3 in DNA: TGTGCCAGCAGTCTTAGCGGGGGAGTAGATACGCAGTATTTT. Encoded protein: CASSLSGGVDTQYF.

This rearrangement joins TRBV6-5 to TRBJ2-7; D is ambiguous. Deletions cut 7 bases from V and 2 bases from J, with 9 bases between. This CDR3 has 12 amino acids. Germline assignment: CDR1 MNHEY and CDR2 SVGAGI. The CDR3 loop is CASTSTTYEQYF. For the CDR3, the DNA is TGTGCCAGCACGTCCACCACCTACGAGCAGTACTTC.

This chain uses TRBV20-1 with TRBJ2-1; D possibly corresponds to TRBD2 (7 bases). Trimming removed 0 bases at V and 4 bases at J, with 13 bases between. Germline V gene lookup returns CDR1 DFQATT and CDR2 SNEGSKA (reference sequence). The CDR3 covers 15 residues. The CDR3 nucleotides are TGCAGTGCTAGAGATCTGGGGGGGCCTTACAATGAGCAGTTCTTC. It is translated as CSARDLGGPYNEQFF.

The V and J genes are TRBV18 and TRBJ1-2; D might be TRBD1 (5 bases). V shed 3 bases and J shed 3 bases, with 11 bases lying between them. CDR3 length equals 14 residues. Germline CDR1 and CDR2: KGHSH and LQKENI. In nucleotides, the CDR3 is TGTGCCAGCTCACCGCGGGACCTCTACTATGGCTACACCTTC. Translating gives CASSPRDLYYGYTF.

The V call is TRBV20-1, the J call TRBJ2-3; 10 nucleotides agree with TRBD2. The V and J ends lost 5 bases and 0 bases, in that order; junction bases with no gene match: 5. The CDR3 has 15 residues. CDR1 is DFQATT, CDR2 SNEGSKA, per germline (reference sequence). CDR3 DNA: TGCAGTGCTGAAAGCGGGGGGGGAAGCACAGATACGCAGTATTTT. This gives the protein CSAESGGGSTDTQYF.

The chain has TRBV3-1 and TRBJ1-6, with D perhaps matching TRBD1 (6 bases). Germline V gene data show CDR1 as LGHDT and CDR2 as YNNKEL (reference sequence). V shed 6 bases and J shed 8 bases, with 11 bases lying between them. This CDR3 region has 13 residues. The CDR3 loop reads CASRGTPHSPLHF. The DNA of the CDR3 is TGTGCCAGCAGGGGGACACCTCATTCACCCCTCCACTTT.

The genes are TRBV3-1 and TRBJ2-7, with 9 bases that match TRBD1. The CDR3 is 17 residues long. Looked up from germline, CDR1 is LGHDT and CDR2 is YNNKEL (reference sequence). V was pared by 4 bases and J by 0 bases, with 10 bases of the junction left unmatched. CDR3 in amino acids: CASSPSPPGQGSYEQYF. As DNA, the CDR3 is TGTGCCAGCAGCCCTTCTCCTCCGGGACAGGGCTCCTACGAGCAGTACTTC.

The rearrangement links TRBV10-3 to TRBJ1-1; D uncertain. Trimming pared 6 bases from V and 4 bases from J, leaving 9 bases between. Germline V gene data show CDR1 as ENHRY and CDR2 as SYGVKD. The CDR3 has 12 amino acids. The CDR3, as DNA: TGTGCCATCAGCACAATTGGCACTGAAGCTTTCTTT. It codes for CAISTIGTEAFF.

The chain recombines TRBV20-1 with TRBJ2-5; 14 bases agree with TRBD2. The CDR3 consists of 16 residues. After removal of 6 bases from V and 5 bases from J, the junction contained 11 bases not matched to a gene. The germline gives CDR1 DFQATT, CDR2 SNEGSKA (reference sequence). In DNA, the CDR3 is TGCAGTGCCGTTGTGACTAGCGGGGGGGCTAAGGAGACCCAGTACTTC. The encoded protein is CSAVVTSGGAKETQYF.

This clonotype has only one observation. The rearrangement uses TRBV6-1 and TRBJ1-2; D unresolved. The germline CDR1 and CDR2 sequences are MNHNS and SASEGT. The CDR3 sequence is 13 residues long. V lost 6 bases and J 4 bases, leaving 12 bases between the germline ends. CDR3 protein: CASSGPELYGYTF. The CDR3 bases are TGTGCCAGCAGCGGACCGGAACTCTATGGCTACACCTTC.

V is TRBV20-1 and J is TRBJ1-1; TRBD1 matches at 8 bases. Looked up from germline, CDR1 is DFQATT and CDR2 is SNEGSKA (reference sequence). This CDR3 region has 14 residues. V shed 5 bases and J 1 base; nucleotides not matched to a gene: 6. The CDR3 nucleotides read TGCAGTGCTGGACAGGGCGTGGGGAACACTGAAGCTTTCTTT. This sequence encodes CSAGQGVGNTEAFF.

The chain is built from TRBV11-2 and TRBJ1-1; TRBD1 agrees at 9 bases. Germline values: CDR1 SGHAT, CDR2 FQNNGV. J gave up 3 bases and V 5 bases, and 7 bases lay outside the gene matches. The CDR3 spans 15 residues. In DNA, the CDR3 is TGTGCCAGCAGCCTCACAGGGGGCGCGTACACTGAAGCTTTCTTT. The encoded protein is CASSLTGGAYTEAFF.

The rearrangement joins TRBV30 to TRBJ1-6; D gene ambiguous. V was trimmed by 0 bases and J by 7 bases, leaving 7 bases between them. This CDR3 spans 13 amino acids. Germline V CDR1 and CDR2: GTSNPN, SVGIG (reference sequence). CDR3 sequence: CAWSVGGNSPLHF. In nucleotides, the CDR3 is TGTGCCTGGAGTGTGGGTGGCAATTCACCCCTCCACTTT.

The CDR3 here is CSARAGEGEFSPLHF. Here the CDR3 DNA reads TGCAGTGCTAGAGCGGGCGAGGGGGAGTTTTCACCCCTCCACTTT. The genes are TRBV20-1 and TRBJ1-6; possibly TRBD1 for D (6 bases). Trimming took off 1 base at V and 9 bases at J, with 16 bases between the two ends. The length of the CDR3 is 15 residues. Per germline, CDR1 DFQATT and CDR2 SNEGSKA (reference sequence).

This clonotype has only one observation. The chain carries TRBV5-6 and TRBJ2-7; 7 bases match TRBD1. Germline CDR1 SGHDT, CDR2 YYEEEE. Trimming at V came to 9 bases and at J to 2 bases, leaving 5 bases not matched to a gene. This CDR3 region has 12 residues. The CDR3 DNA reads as TGTGCCACCTCGACAGGGCCCTACGAGCAGTACTTC. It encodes CATSTGPYEQYF.

For the CDR3, the DNA is TGTGCCAGCAGCTTTCAGGGTAACTCACCCCTCCACTTT. Residues: CASSFQGNSPLHF. The chain is built from TRBV7-2 and TRBJ1-6, with a weak D call TRBD1 (5 bases). This CDR3 contains 13 residues. Germline V gene lookup returns CDR1 SGHTA and CDR2 FQGNSA. Deletions cut 3 bases from V and 10 bases from J, with 10 bases between. The variable domain in full, with the rest retrieved from reference TRBV7-2 and TRBJ1-6, is GAGVSQSPSNKVTEKGKDVELRCDPISGHTALYWYRQSLGQGLEFLIYFQGNSAPDKSGLPSDRFSAERTGGSVSTLTIQRTQQEDSAVYLCASSFQGNSPLHFGNGTRLTVT.

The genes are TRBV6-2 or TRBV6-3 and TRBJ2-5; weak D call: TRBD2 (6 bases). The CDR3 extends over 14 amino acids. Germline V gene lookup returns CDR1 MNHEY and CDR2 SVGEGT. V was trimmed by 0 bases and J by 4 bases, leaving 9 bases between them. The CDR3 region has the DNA TGTGCCAGCAGTTACTCGGTCGGGGGAGAGACCCAGTACTTC. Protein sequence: CASSYSVGGETQYF.

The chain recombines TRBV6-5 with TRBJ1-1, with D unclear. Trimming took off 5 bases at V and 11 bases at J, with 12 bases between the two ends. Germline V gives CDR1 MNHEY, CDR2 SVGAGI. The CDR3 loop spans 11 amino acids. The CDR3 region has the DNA TGTGCCAGCAGTCCAGGCTCCGGGGCTTTCTTT. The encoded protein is CASSPGSGAFF.

The CDR3: CAWVQVGLGELFF. CDR3 coding DNA: TGTGCCTGGGTGCAGGTCGGACTCGGGGAGCTGTTTTTT. The rearrangement links TRBV30 to TRBJ2-2; TRBD2 is a possible D gene (5 bases). The V end lost 5 bases, the J end lost 7 bases, and 14 bases lay between the germline ends. Germline lookup yields CDR1 GTSNPN and CDR2 SVGIG (reference sequence). CDR3 length equals 13 residues.

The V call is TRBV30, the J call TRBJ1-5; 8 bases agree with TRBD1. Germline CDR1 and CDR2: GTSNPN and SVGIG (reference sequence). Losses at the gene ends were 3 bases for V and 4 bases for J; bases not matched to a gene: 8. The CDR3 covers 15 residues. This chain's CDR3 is CAWSHRTGSNQPQHF. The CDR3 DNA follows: TGTGCCTGGAGCCATAGGACAGGGTCAAATCAGCCCCAGCATTTT.